This T cell receptor (beta chain) comes out of a study of shared clonotypes between healthy human individuals. General study points: Depth was large, yet rarefaction showed that sorted-subset sequencing was incomplete. The sole specimen, blood, was sampled, and tissue repertoires likely differ. The genetic and exposure-history diversity represented was limited by few donors.

It was CD45RO-negative cells, positively selected for CCR7, that made up naive CD8 cells, with terminally differentiated effector memory CD45RA+ cells excluded. A note on this clone: Its antigen is undetermined.

Repertoires were generated with immunoSEQ multiplex PCR, while TCRdb's copy carries only in-frame clones and drops some. Altogether around 1.9 million clones are present, about 92% being singletons, with the ten largest covering around 1.7%. The specimen was naive CD8+ T cells from PBMCs. This sequence originates from a man aged 18 to 35 in good health. Some clones in this sample may be carry-over from other donors' samples.

The CDR3 DNA follows: TGCGCCAGCAGCCCAGGTTCCTCCTGGGGCAAGGGTGACAATGAGCAGTTCTTC. As protein: CASSPGSSWGKGDNEQFF. J is TRBJ2-1 and V is TRBV5-1, with D tentatively TRBD1 (5 bases). The CDR3 is 18 amino acids. The ends were cut back, 4 bases at V and 5 bases at J, with 25 bases in the middle. The germline V gene encodes CDR1 SGHRS and CDR2 YFSETQ.